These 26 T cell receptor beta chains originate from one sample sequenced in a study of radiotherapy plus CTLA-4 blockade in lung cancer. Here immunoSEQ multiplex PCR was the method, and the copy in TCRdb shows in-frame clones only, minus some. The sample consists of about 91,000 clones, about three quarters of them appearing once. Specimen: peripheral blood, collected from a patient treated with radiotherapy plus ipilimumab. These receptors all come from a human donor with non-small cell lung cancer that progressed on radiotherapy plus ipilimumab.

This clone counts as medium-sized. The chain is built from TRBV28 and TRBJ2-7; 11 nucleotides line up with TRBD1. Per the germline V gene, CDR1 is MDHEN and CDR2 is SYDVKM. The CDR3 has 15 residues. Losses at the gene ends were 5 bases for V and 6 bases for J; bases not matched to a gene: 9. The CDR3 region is CASSHRDRGFSEQYF. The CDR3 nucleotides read TGTGCCAGCAGTCACCGGGACAGGGGGTTTAGCGAGCAGTACTTC.

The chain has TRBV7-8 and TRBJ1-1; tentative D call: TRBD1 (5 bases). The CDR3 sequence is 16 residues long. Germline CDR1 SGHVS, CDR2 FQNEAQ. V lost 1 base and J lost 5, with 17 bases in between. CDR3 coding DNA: TGTGCCAGCAGCTTAGGGGTTGCGGGGGATAGAACTGAAGCTTTCTTT. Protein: CASSLGVAGDRTEAFF.

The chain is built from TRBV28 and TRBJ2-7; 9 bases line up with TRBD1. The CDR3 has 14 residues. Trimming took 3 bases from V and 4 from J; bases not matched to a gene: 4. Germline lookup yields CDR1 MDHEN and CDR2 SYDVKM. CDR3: CASSLTGGVYEQYF. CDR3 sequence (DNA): TGTGCCAGCAGTTTGACAGGGGGGGTATACGAGCAGTACTTC.

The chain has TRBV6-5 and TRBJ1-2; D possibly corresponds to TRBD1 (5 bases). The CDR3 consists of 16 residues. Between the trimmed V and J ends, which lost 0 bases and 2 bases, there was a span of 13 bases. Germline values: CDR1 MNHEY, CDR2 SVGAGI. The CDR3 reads CASSYSKLGGNYGYTF. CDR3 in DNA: TGTGCCAGCAGTTACTCGAAGCTGGGGGGAAACTATGGCTACACCTTC.

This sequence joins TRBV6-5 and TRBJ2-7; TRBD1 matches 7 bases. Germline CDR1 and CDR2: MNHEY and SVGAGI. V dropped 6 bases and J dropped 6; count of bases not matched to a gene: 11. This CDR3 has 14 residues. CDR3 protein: CASRPGTVIFEQYF. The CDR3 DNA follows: TGTGCCAGCAGACCTGGGACAGTGATTTTCGAGCAGTACTTC.

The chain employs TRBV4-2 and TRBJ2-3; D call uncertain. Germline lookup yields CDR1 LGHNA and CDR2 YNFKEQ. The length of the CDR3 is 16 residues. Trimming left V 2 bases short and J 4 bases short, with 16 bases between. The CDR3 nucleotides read TGTGCCAGCAGCCAAATCATAGCAGTTCCCCCAGATACGCAGTATTTT. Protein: CASSQIIAVPPDTQYF.

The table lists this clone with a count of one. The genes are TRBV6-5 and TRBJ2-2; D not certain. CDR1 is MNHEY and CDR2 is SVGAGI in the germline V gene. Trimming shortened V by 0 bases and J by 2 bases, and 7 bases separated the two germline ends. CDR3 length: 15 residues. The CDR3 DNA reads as TGTGCCAGCAGTTACTCAGTCAGTAACACCGGGGAGCTGTTTTTT. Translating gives CASSYSVSNTGELFF.

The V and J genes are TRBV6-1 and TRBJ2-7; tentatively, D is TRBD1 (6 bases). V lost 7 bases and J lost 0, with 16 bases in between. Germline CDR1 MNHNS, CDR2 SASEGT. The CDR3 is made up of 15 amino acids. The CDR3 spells CASTTNRQVSYEQYF. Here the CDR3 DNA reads TGTGCCAGCACTACTAACCGACAGGTCTCCTACGAGCAGTACTTC.

This CDR3 is CASSLEVTAVYGYTF. DNA for the CDR3: TGTGCCAGCAGCTTAGAAGTTACGGCAGTCTATGGCTACACCTTC. The chain employs TRBV7-2 and TRBJ1-2, with D uncertain. CDR3 size: 15 residues. Trimming shortened V by 1 base and J by 4 bases, and 13 bases separated the two germline ends. Germline V gives CDR1 SGHTA, CDR2 FQGNSA.

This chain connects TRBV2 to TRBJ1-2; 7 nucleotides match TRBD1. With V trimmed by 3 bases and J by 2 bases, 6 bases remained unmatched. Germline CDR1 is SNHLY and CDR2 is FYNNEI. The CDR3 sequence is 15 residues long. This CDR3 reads CASSDKGRGNYGYTF. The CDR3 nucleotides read TGTGCCAGCAGTGATAAGGGCAGGGGGAACTATGGCTACACCTTC.

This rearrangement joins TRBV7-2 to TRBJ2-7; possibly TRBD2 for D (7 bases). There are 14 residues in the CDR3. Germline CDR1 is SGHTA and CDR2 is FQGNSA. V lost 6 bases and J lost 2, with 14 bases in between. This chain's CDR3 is CASREGGSTYEQYF. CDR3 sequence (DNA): TGTGCCAGCAGAGAGGGGGGGAGTACCTACGAGCAGTACTTC.

CDR3 in amino acids: CASSLGERWTEAFF. CDR3 nucleotide sequence: TGCGCCAGCAGCTTGGGGGAGCGGTGGACTGAAGCTTTCTTT. This chain joins TRBV5-1 and TRBJ1-1; unclear D gene. Germline assignment: CDR1 SGHRS and CDR2 YFSETQ. This CDR3 contains 14 residues. Trimming cost V 0 bases and J 5 bases, with 11 bases left between them. The full variable domain, completed using reference TRBV5-1 and TRBJ1-1, is KAGVTQTPRYLIKTRGQQVTLSCSPISGHRSVSWYQQTPGQGLQFLFEYFSETQRNKGNFPGRFSGRQFSNSRSEMNVSTLELGDSALYLCASSLGERWTEAFFGQGTRLTVV.

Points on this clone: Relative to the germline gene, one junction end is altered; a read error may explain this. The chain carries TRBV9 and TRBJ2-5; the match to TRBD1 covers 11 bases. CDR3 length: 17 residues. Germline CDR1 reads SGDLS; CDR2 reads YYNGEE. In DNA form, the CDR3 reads TGTGCCGGCAGCGTAGGGGCCCGGGACAGGGGGTCAGAGACCCAGTACTTC. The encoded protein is CAGSVGARDRGSETQYF.

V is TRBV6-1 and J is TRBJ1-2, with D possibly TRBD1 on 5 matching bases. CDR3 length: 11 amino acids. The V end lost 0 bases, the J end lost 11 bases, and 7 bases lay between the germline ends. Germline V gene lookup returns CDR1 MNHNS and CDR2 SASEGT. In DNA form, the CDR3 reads TGTGCCAGCAGTGAAGCGACAGTATACACCTTC. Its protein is CASSEATVYTF.

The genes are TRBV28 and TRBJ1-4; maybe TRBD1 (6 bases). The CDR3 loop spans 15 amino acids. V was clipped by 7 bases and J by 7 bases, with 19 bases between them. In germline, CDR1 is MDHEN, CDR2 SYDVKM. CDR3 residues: CASTEIRGFGEKLFF. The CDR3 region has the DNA TGTGCCAGCACCGAGATAAGGGGGTTTGGTGAAAAACTGTTTTTT.

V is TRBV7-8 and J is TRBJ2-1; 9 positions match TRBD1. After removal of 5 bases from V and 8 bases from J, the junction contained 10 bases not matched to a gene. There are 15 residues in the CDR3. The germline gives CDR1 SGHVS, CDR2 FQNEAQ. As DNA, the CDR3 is TGTGCCAGCAGCACCGGGACAGGGTCGGGTGATGAGCAGTTCTTC. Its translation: CASSTGTGSGDEQFF.

In nucleotides, the CDR3 is TGTGCCAGCAGTTACACCCCGGCAGATACGCAGTATTTT. This encodes CASSYTPADTQYF. The chain recombines TRBV6-5 with TRBJ2-3, with D unclear. This CDR3 is 13 amino acids long. V was pared by 2 bases and J by 4 bases, with 7 bases between. CDR1 and CDR2 (germline): MNHEY, SVGAGI.

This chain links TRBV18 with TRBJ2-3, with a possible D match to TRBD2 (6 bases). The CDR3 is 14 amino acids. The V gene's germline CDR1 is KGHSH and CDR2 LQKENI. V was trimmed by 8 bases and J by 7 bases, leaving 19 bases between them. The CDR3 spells CASRPGGAGNTQYF. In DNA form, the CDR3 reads TGTGCCAGCCGCCCCGGGGGTGCAGGAAATACGCAGTATTTT. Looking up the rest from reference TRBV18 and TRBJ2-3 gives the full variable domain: NAGVMQNPRHLVRRRGQEARLRCSPMKGHSHVYWYRQLPEEGLKFMVYLQKENIIDESGMPKERFSAEFPKEGPSILRIQQVVRGDSAAYFCASRPGGAGNTQYFGPGTRLTVL.

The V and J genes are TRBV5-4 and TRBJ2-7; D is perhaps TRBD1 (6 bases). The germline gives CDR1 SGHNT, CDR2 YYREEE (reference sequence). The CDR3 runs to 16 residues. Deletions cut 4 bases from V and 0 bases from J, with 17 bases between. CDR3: CASSPDWTASSYEQYF. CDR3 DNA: TGTGCCAGCAGCCCGGACTGGACAGCAAGCTCCTACGAGCAGTACTTC.

Here the CDR3 reads CASRKRQGLYYGYTF. CDR3 DNA: TGTGCCAGCAGGAAGAGACAGGGGCTCTATTATGGCTACACCTTC. This chain links TRBV6-4 with TRBJ1-2, with 8 bases matching TRBD1. The CDR3 runs 15 residues. Germline CDR1 is MRHNA and CDR2 is SNTAGT. J gave up 5 bases and V 6 bases, and 11 bases lay outside the gene matches.

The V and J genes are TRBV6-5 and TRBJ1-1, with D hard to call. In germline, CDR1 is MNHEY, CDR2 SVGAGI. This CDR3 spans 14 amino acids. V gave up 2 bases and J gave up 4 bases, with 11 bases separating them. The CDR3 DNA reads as TGTGCCAGCAGTTACGGGCAGGTGCCCACTGAAGCTTTCTTT. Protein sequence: CASSYGQVPTEAFF.

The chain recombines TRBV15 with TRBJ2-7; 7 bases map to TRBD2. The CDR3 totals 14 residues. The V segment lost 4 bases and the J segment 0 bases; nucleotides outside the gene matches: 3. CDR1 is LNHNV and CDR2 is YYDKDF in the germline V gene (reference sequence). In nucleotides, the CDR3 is TGTGCCACCAGCAACGGCGGGAGCTCCTACGAGCAGTACTTC. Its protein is CATSNGGSSYEQYF.

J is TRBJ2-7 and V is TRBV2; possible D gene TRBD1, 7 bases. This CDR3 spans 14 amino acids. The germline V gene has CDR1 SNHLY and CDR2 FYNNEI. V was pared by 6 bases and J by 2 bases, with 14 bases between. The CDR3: CASREQGRTYEQYF. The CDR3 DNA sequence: TGTGCCAGCAGGGAACAGGGGAGGACCTACGAGCAGTACTTC.

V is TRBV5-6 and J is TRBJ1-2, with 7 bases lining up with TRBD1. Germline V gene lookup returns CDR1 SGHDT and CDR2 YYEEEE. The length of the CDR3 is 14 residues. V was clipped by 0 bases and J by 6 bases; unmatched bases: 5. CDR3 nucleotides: TGTGCCAGCAGCTTGGGCAGGGGGGGGGATGGCTACACCTTC. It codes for CASSLGRGGDGYTF.

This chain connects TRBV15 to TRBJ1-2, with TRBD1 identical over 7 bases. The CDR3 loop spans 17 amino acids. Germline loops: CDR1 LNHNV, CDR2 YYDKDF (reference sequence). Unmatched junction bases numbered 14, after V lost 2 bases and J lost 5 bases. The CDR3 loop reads CATSRTQGFSGWYGYTF. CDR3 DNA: TGTGCCACCAGCAGAACACAGGGGTTCTCCGGTTGGTATGGCTACACCTTC.

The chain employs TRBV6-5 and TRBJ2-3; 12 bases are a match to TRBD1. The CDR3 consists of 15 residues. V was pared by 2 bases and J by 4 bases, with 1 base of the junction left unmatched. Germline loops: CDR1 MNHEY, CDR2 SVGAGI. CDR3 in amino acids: CASSYGTGGADTQYF. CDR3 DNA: TGTGCCAGCAGTTACGGGACAGGGGGCGCAGATACGCAGTATTTT.